This is a list of T cell receptor beta chains from one sample in a study of T cells in Graves' hyperthyroidism and ophthalmopathy. TCRdb fed the multiplex PCR reads into MiXCR, producing one record per CDR3 protein. The table lists over 450,000 distinct CDR3 sequences, over 13% of them singletons, with around a sixth in the top ten. Sequenced sample: blood. Source of these receptors: a woman between 18 and 29 years old with Graves' hyperthyroidism. Both conserved end residues are part of each CDR3. Each record gives: V gene, clone size, CDR3 length, D gene, J gene, CDR3 protein, CDR3 DNA. The D gene is left open where the match is weak. Clone size is not always given. Where it is, it says once, few, many or a class for expanded clones.

TRBV7-2	many	15	-	TRBJ1-1	CASSQRSRDRRQAFF	TGTGCCAGCAGCCAAAGGAGCCGGGACCGCCGACAAGCTTTCTTT
TRBV14	-	11	-	TRBJ1-4	CASSPRGRLFF	TGTGCCAGCAGCCCTAGAGGGCGTCTGTTTTTT
TRBV11-1	-	15	TRBD1	TRBJ2-1	CASSLVTGSYNEQFF	TGTGCCAGCAGCTTGGTGACAGGGTCCTACAATGAGCAGTTCTTC
TRBV29-1	few	14	-	TRBJ1-2	CSVEDWEGIYGYTF	TGCAGCGTTGAAGATTGGGAAGGGATCTATGGCTACACCTTC
TRBV12-3/TRBV12-4	many	17	-	TRBJ1-1	CASSFGAARLVNTEAFF	TGTGCCAGCAGTTTTGGGGCAGCCCGGCTGGTGAACACTGAAGCTTTCTTT
TRBV19	few	16	TRBD1	TRBJ2-5	CASSPSGTAYQETQYF	TGTGCCAGTAGTCCAAGTGGGACAGCGTACCAAGAGACCCAGTACTTC
TRBV11-3	many	13	-	TRBJ1-1	CASSPDGDTEAFF	TGTGCCAGCAGCCCTGATGGGGACACTGAAGCTTTCTTT
TRBV3-1	many	17	TRBD2	TRBJ2-7	CASSPSRTGGGPYEQYF	TGTGCCAGCAGCCCCTCTAGGACGGGAGGTGGGCCCTACGAGCAGTACTTC
TRBV12-3/TRBV12-4	many	14	-	TRBJ2-2	CASSLDDSAGELFF	TGTGCCAGCAGCCTTGACGACAGCGCCGGGGAGCTGTTTTTT
TRBV5-5	many	15	TRBD2	TRBJ2-2	CASSLPHGGTGELFF	TGTGCCAGCAGCTTGCCTCACGGGGGGACCGGGGAGCTGTTTTTT
TRBV3-1	-	15	TRBD1	TRBJ1-2	CASSQVSGTGGAYTF	TGTGCCAGCAGCCAAGTTTCCGGGACAGGGGGAGCTTACACCTTC
TRBV19	many	16	TRBD2	TRBJ2-1	CASSRMTSGSVNEQFF	TGTGCCAGTAGCCGAATGACTAGCGGGAGTGTAAATGAGCAGTTCTTC
TRBV6-1	many	15	TRBD1	TRBJ1-1	CASSYGQGSNTEAFF	TGTGCCAGCAGTTACGGACAGGGTTCGAACACTGAAGCTTTCTTT
TRBV14	many	15	-	TRBJ2-2	CASSQAGLRTGELFF	TGTGCCAGCAGCCAAGCAGGGCTGAGGACCGGGGAGCTGTTTTTT
TRBV10-3	many	14	TRBD1	TRBJ1-1	CAISDRTGNAEAFF	TGTGCCATCAGTGATCGGACAGGGAACGCTGAAGCTTTCTTT
TRBV10-3	many	12	-	TRBJ2-3	CAIRPDGDTQYF	TGTGCCATCAGGCCCGATGGAGATACGCAGTATTTT
TRBV27	many	16	TRBD1	TRBJ2-7	CASSYIQGQLAYEQYF	TGTGCCAGCAGTTATATACAGGGGCAGTTAGCGTACGAGCAGTACTTC
TRBV4-2	many	14	-	TRBJ2-5	CASSQDWAQETQYF	TGTGCCAGCAGCCAAGATTGGGCTCAAGAGACCCAGTACTTC
TRBV18	-	16	TRBD1	TRBJ1-2	CASPCPLGQGDYGYTF	TGTGCCAGCCCATGTCCCCTGGGACAGGGGGACTATGGCTACACCTTC
TRBV11-2	-	15	TRBD1	TRBJ1-1	CASSMTGGSNTEALF	TGTGCCAGCAGCATGACAGGGGGATCGAACACTGAAGCTCTCTTT
TRBV7-9	many	11	TRBD1	TRBJ1-1	CASKTGGEAFF	TGTGCCAGCAAGACAGGGGGTGAAGCTTTCTTT
TRBV10-3	many	14	-	TRBJ2-6	CAISEGSGANVLTF	TGTGCCATCAGTGAAGGGTCTGGGGCCAACGTCCTGACTTTC
TRBV5-1	many	13	TRBD1	TRBJ1-2	CASSGDRPYGYTF	TGCGCCAGCAGCGGGGACAGACCGTATGGCTACACCTTC
TRBV18	many	14	-	TRBJ2-2	CASSPEVNTGELFF	TGTGCCAGCTCACCAGAGGTTAACACCGGGGAGCTGTTTTTT
TRBV4-1	few	16	TRBD2	TRBJ2-7	CASSYSGTSGRYEQYF	TGCGCCAGCAGCTACAGTGGGACTAGCGGGAGGTACGAGCAGTACTTC
TRBV20-1	few	15	-	TRBJ2-1	CSAHTPGRGYNEQFF	TGCAGTGCCCACACTCCGGGACGAGGGTACAATGAGCAGTTCTTC
TRBV30	many	16	TRBD2	TRBJ2-3	CAWSPVGLAVADTQYF	TGTGCCTGGAGTCCCGTCGGGCTAGCGGTGGCAGATACGCAGTATTTT
TRBV6-2/TRBV6-3	many	12	-	TRBJ2-1	CASSVLGNEQFF	TGTGCCAGCAGTGTTCTCGGCAATGAGCAGTTCTTC
TRBV4-2	-	21	TRBD2	TRBJ2-4	CASSHRAGTSDRAGAKNIQYF	TGTGCCAGCAGCCACCGAGCCGGGACTAGCGACAGGGCGGGGGCCAAAAACATTCAGTACTTC
TRBV30	few	11	-	TRBJ1-2	CAWSGGSGYTF	TGTGCCTGGAGCGGGGGTAGTGGCTACACCTTC
TRBV5-1	many	16	TRBD1	TRBJ2-1	CASSLGQGPSYNEQFF	TGCGCCAGCAGCTTGGGACAGGGTCCCTCCTACAATGAGCAGTTCTTC
TRBV29-1	few	13	-	TRBJ2-1	CSVSGSLYNEQFF	TGCAGCGTCAGCGGGTCCCTATACAATGAGCAGTTCTTC